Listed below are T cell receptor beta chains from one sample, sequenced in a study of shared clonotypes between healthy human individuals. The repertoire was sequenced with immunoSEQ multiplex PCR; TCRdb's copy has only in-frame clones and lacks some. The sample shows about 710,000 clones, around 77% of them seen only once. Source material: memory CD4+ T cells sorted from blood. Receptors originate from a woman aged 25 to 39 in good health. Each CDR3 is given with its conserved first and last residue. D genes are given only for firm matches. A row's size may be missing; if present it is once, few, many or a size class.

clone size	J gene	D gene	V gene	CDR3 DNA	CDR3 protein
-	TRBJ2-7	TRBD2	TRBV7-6	TGTGCCAGCAGTCCTAGCGGTTACGAGCAGTACTTC	CASSPSGYEQYF
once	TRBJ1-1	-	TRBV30	TGTGCCTGGAGTGTAGACGGGCGGAACATGAACACTGAAGCTTTCTTT	CAWSVDGRNMNTEAFF
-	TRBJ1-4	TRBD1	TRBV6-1	TGTGCTACAGGGGCCGTAACTAATGAAAAACTGTTTTTT	CATGAVTNEKLFF
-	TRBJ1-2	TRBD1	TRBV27	TGTGCCAGCAGTTCTTTACAGGGGGGAGCCTATGGCTACACCTTC	CASSSLQGGAYGYTF
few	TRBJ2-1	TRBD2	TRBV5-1	TGCGCCAGCAGCAAATCTAGCGGGAGCTACAATGAGCAGTTCTTC	CASSKSSGSYNEQFF
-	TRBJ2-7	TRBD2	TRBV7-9	TGTGCCAGCAGCTTCGGAGGGCTAGCGGGACTTCCCCTCATCTACGAGCAGTACTTC	CASSFGGLAGLPLIYEQYF
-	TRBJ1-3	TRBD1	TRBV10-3	TGTGCCATCAGTGGAACTTCGAACGGACAGGGGGGAAACACCATATATTTT	CAISGTSNGQGGNTIYF
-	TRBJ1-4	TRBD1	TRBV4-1	TGCGCCAGCAGCCAACAATGGACGACAGGGGAAAAACTGTTTTTT	CASSQQWTTGEKLFF
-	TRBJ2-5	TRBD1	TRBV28	TGTGCCAGCAGTTGGGGTGGGACAGGGGGAGAGACCCAGTACTTC	CASSWGGTGGETQYF
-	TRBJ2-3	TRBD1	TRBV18	TGTGCCAGCTCAGGACAGGGGATGTCTGGCACAGATACGCAGTATTTT	CASSGQGMSGTDTQYF
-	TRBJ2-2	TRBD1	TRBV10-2	TGCGCCAGCAGCCCGGACAGGGGTTCTGCGGGGGAGCTGTTTTTT	CASSPDRGSAGELFF
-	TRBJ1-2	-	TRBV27	TGTGCCAGCAGGCCGCTGGGGAACTATGGCTACACCTTC	CASRPLGNYGYTF
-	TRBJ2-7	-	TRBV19	TGTGCCAGTAAACCCCTAGCTACTTCCTACGAGCAGTACTTC	CASKPLATSYEQYF
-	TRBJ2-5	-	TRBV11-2	TGTGCCAGCAGCTTAGATTGGACGCCGCGGGGGACCCAGTACTTC	CASSLDWTPRGTQYF
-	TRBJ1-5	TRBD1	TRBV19	TGTGCCAGTAGTATCGGGACAGGGAATTTAAAGGGTTTCCGATATCAGCCCCAGCATTTT	CASSIGTGNLKGFRYQPQHF
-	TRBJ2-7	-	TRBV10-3	TGTGCCATCAGTGAAGAACTAGCATACGAGCAGTACTTC	CAISEELAYEQYF
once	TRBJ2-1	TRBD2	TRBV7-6	TGTGCCAGCAGCTTAGGAGCGGGAGGGAACAATGAGCAGTTCTTC	CASSLGAGGNNEQFF
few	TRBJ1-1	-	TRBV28	TGTGCCAGCTCGGGCCAGTGGGCTGAAGCTTTCTTT	CASSGQWAEAFF
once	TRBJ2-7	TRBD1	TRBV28	TGTGCCAGCAGAGGACCGGGACAGGGGTTCGGCGAGCAGTACTTC	CASRGPGQGFGEQYF
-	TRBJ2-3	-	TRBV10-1	TGCGCCAGCAGTGAAAGGGGTTGGGATACGCAGTATTTT	CASSERGWDTQYF
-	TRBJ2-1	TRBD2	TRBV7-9	TGTGCCAGCAGCTTCACCAGGGCGGGAGTATTTGGCTCCTACAATGAGCAGTTCTTC	CASSFTRAGVFGSYNEQFF
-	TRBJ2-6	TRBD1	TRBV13	TGTGCCAGCAGCTTCCGGACAGGGTCTGGGGCCAACGTCCTGACTTTC	CASSFRTGSGANVLTF
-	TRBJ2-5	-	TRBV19	TGTGCCAGTAGCGGGACTGCGCAAGAGACCCAGTACTTC	CASSGTAQETQYF
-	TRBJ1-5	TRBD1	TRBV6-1	TGTGCCAGCAGTTTCCGGGACAGGGACAATCAGCCCCAGCATTTT	CASSFRDRDNQPQHF
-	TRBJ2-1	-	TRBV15	TGTGCCACCAGCAGAGCGACGGGGGACAGCCCCTACAATGAGCAGTTCTTC	CATSRATGDSPYNEQFF
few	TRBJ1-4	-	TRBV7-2	TGTGCCAGCAGCTTGAGGGGACTCGGGGATAATGAAAAACTGTTTTTT	CASSLRGLGDNEKLFF
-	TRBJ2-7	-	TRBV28	TGTGCCAGCAGTCCACAGGGATTTTACGAGCAGTACTTC	CASSPQGFYEQYF